A selection of T cell receptor beta chains follows, all from one sample in a study of blood T cell repertoires in COVID-19. The data were produced by immunoSEQ multiplex PCR, yet TCRdb's version contains in-frame clones alone and is incomplete. The sample holds about 170,000 clones, 89% seen once. The specimen was PBMCs or T cells enriched from blood (not recorded which). The receptors stem from a woman between 18 and 30 years old who had recovered from COVID-19. CDR3s include the opening cysteine and the closing phenylalanine or tryptophan. D genes are given only for firm matches. Clone size is given for some rows only: seen once, a few or many times, or a class if the clone is expanded.

CDR3aa | CDR3nt | j_gene | v_gene | d_gene | abundance
CASSFDRGLTEAFF | TGTGCCAGTAGTTTCGACAGGGGATTGACTGAAGCTTTCTTT | TRBJ1-1 | TRBV19 | TRBD1 | .
CASSLRSSTDTQYF | TGTGCCAGCAGCCTCCGCAGTAGCACAGATACGCAGTATTTT | TRBJ2-3 | TRBV9 | . | .
CASSQDPFGVRGSEKLFF | TGCGCCAGCAGCCAAGATCCCTTTGGGGTAAGGGGTTCGGAAAAACTGTTTTTT | TRBJ1-4 | TRBV4-3 | . | .
CASREGRIFSYGYTF | TGTGCCAGCAGGGAGGGACGGATCTTCTCCTATGGCTACACCTTC | TRBJ1-2 | TRBV28 | . | .
CASSFPTTGTSGSSYEQYF | TGTGCCAGCAGTTTTCCCACGACCGGGACTAGCGGGAGTTCCTACGAGCAGTACTTC | TRBJ2-7 | TRBV28 | TRBD2 | .
CASRPSGRAGELFF | TGTGCCAGCAGACCTAGCGGGAGGGCCGGGGAGCTGTTTTTT | TRBJ2-2 | TRBV5-6 | TRBD2 | .
CASSHSGRLYEQYF | TGTGCCAGCAGTCATAGCGGTCGACTCTACGAGCAGTACTTC | TRBJ2-7 | TRBV27 | . | .
CASSLVPRDQPQHF | TGTGCCAGCAGCTTAGTACCGCGGGATCAGCCCCAGCATTTT | TRBJ1-5 | TRBV11-2 | . | .
CAWSRVANEKLFF | TGTGCCTGGAGTCGGGTTGCTAATGAAAAACTGTTTTTT | TRBJ1-4 | TRBV30 | . | .
CASSVALRLRASGRAGETQYF | TGTGCCAGCAGCGTAGCTCTGCGCCTAAGGGCTAGCGGGAGGGCCGGGGAGACCCAGTACTTC | TRBJ2-5 | TRBV9 | TRBD2 | .
CASSAGGPGEQYF | TGTGCCAGCAGTGCGGGAGGCCCTGGCGAGCAGTACTTC | TRBJ2-7 | TRBV6-2/TRBV6-3 | TRBD2 | .
CASSLVVADTQYF | TGTGCCAGCAGCTTGGTCGTAGCAGATACGCAGTATTTT | TRBJ2-3 | TRBV5-6 | . | once
CASRSVYSNQPQHF | TGTGCCAGCAGATCAGTGTATAGCAATCAGCCCCAGCATTTT | TRBJ1-5 | TRBV28 | . | .
CASSPRVANYGYTF | TGTGCCAGCAGTCCGAGGGTAGCTAACTATGGCTACACCTTC | TRBJ1-2 | TRBV27 | . | .
CASSQVEGRTGELFF | TGTGCCAGCAGCCAAGTAGAGGGAAGAACCGGGGAGCTGTTTTTT | TRBJ2-2 | TRBV4-2 | . | .
CASSELAGGRTGELFF | TGTGCCAGCAGTGAACTAGCGGGAGGGAGAACCGGGGAGCTGTTTTTT | TRBJ2-2 | TRBV6-1 | TRBD2 | .
CASSQERRSTEAFF | TGTGCCAGCAGCCAAGAAAGAAGGAGCACTGAAGCTTTCTTT | TRBJ1-1 | TRBV4-2 | . | .
CASSWGDRGSPLHF | TGTGCCAGCAGTTGGGGGGACAGGGGTTCACCCCTCCACTTT | TRBJ1-6 | TRBV28 | TRBD1 | .
CASSLVASTDTQYF | TGTGCCAGCAGCTTGGTAGCCTCCACAGATACGCAGTATTTT | TRBJ2-3 | TRBV7-2 | . | .
CASSPPDYPFYEQYF | TGTGCCAGCAGTCCCCCGGACTATCCATTTTACGAGCAGTACTTC | TRBJ2-7 | TRBV28 | . | .
CASSFRTGWSGNTIYF | TGTGCCAGCAGTTTTCGAACAGGGTGGTCTGGAAACACCATATATTTT | TRBJ1-3 | TRBV28 | . | .
CASSLAGQAGVYEQYF | TGTGCCAGCAGCTTGGCGGGGCAGGCAGGGGTCTACGAGCAGTACTTC | TRBJ2-7 | TRBV5-5 | . | .
CASSFYPSGSNEQFF | TGCGCCAGCAGCTTTTATCCTAGCGGGAGCAATGAGCAGTTCTTC | TRBJ2-1 | TRBV5-1 | TRBD2 | .
CATSRGVGSFTGELFF | TGTGCCACCTCAAGGGGTGTAGGGTCCTTCACCGGGGAGCTGTTTTTT | TRBJ2-2 | TRBV2 | . | .
CASSSPGGRGNTEAFF | TGTGCCAGCAGCTCCCCAGGTGGGCGGGGGAACACTGAAGCTTTCTTT | TRBJ1-1 | TRBV5-4 | . | .
CASSPPKSYGYTF | TGTGCCAGCTCACCACCGAAGAGCTATGGCTACACCTTC | TRBJ1-2 | TRBV18 | . | .
CASSPGLTDTQYF | TGTGCCAGCAGTCCTGGGCTCACAGATACGCAGTATTTT | TRBJ2-3 | TRBV28 | . | .
CASSGGLAGGFEQFF | TGTGCCAGCAGCGGGGGACTAGCGGGAGGATTTGAGCAGTTCTTC | TRBJ2-1 | TRBV9 | TRBD2 | .
CASSESLAGVGETQYF | TGTGCCAGCAGTGAATCTCTAGCGGGAGTTGGGGAGACCCAGTACTTC | TRBJ2-5 | TRBV25-1 | TRBD2 | .
CASSSRLAGITDTQYF | TGTGCCAGCAGTTCGCGACTAGCGGGTATCACAGATACGCAGTATTTT | TRBJ2-3 | TRBV28 | TRBD2 | .
CASSLGLRGGEKLFF | TGCGCCAGCAGTCTTGGGCTACGGGGAGGTGAAAAACTGTTTTTT | TRBJ1-4 | TRBV5-1 | . | once
CASSLLGETQYF | TGTGCCAGCAGTTTACTAGGGGAGACCCAGTACTTC | TRBJ2-5 | TRBV6-5 | . | .
CASSRGWDEQYF | TGTGCCAGCAGCAGGGGCTGGGACGAGCAGTACTTC | TRBJ2-7 | TRBV2 | . | .
CASSLRGALSGRAYEQYF | TGTGCCAGCAGTTTGAGGGGGGCCCTTAGCGGGAGGGCTTACGAGCAGTACTTC | TRBJ2-7 | TRBV27 | TRBD2 | .
CATSDPRTSGRYDEQFF | TGTGCCACCAGTGACCCCCGGACTAGCGGGAGGTACGATGAGCAGTTCTTC | TRBJ2-1 | TRBV24-1 | TRBD2 | .
CASSYSSDSEAFF | TGTGCCAGCAGTTACTCTTCGGACAGTGAAGCTTTCTTT | TRBJ1-1 | TRBV6-2/TRBV6-3 | . | .
CASSVGSGDTQYF | TGTGCCAGCAGCGTAGGGAGTGGAGATACGCAGTATTTT | TRBJ2-3 | TRBV9 | . | once
CASSFGRAYGYTF | TGTGCCAGCAGTTTCGGCAGGGCCTATGGCTACACCTTC | TRBJ1-2 | TRBV28 | . | few
CASSSRLGDSVQYF | TGCGCCAGCAGCTCCCGACTGGGGGACTCAGTGCAGTACTTC | TRBJ2-7 | TRBV5-1 | . | .
CAAGQPNTEAFF | TGTGCAGCTGGGCAGCCGAACACTGAAGCTTTCTTT | TRBJ1-1 | TRBV30 | . | .
CASTLMLEADNNSPLHF | TGTGCCAGCACCCTTATGCTCGAGGCTGATAATAATTCACCCCTCCACTTT | TRBJ1-6 | TRBV28 | . | .
CASSVVGREGNQPQHF | TGTGCCAGCAGCGTAGTAGGGAGGGAGGGCAATCAGCCCCAGCATTTT | TRBJ1-5 | TRBV9 | . | .
CASSQGQGKETQYF | TGTGCCAGCAGTCAGGGACAGGGCAAAGAGACCCAGTACTTC | TRBJ2-5 | TRBV6-5 | TRBD1 | .
CASSGRQGPLADTQYF | TGTGCCAGCAGCGGGAGACAGGGCCCCTTAGCAGATACGCAGTATTTT | TRBJ2-3 | TRBV7-6 | TRBD1 | .
CASSPRLVRGGELFF | TGTGCCAGCTCACCTCGACTAGTTCGCGGCGGGGAGCTGTTTTTT | TRBJ2-2 | TRBV18 | . | once
CASRSGDGRTQYF | TGTGCCAGCAGATCTGGAGACGGTCGGACGCAGTATTTT | TRBJ2-3 | TRBV7-9 | . | .
CASRQGQNSGANVLTF | TGTGCCAGTAGGCAGGGACAGAACTCTGGGGCCAACGTCCTGACTTTC | TRBJ2-6 | TRBV19 | TRBD1 | .
CASSLDPTLEQFF | TGTGCCAGCAGCTTAGATCCTACTCTTGAGCAGTTCTTC | TRBJ2-1 | TRBV11-2 | . | .
CASSPVSGSGPDTQYF | TGTGCCAGCAGCCCCGTAAGCGGGAGTGGTCCAGATACGCAGTATTTT | TRBJ2-3 | TRBV5-4 | TRBD2 | .
CASSLASGRMNEQFF | TGTGCCAGCAGCTTAGCGAGCGGGAGGATGAATGAGCAGTTCTTC | TRBJ2-1 | TRBV7-2 | TRBD2 | .
CASSPRTGRSRTEAFF | TGTGCCAGCAGCCCCAGGACAGGGAGGTCGAGGACTGAAGCTTTCTTT | TRBJ1-1 | TRBV2 | TRBD1 | .
CASSLGTISYEQYF | TGTGCCAGCAGCTTGGGGACTATCTCCTACGAGCAGTACTTC | TRBJ2-7 | TRBV7-9 | TRBD2 | .
CASSPTPYNEQFF | TGTGCCAGCAGTCCTACCCCATATAATGAGCAGTTCTTC | TRBJ2-1 | TRBV28 | . | .
CASSPTDRVGYTF | TGCGCCAGCAGCCCCACCGACAGGGTCGGCTACACCTTC | TRBJ1-2 | TRBV5-1 | TRBD1 | once
CASSPGAGQRYGYTF | TGTGCCAGCAGCCCCGGCGCGGGACAGCGATATGGCTACACCTTC | TRBJ1-2 | TRBV11-2 | TRBD1 | .
CASSTGLAVTYEQYF | TGTGCCAGCAGCACTGGACTAGCTGTAACCTACGAGCAGTACTTC | TRBJ2-7 | TRBV7-3 | TRBD2 | .
CASSLATYNEQFF | TGTGCCAGCAGTTTAGCTACCTACAATGAGCAGTTCTTC | TRBJ2-1 | TRBV12-3/TRBV12-4 | . | .